This T cell receptor beta chain was found in a study of T cells in Graves' hyperthyroidism and ophthalmopathy. CDR3 length equals 15 residues. Germline assignment: CDR1 LGHDT and CDR2 YNNKEL (reference sequence). V was shortened by 2 bases and J by 5 bases, with 15 bases between the two germline ends. Notes on the study in general: Ophthalmopathy could be told apart from stable hyperthyroidism with a 13 V-J model.

This clonotype came up a few times. Its antigen is as yet unknown. Amplified TCR beta CDR3 regions derived from RNA transcripts. The HTBI primer set was used in a first-round RT-PCR of the TCR CDR3. TCRdb used MiXCR to reprocess the multiplex PCR reads, holding one entry per CDR3 protein. The sample records some 600,000 distinct CDR3 sequences, approximately 13% being singletons. Approximately 9.3 ml of fresh peripheral blood supplied the PBMCs. This chain uses TRBV3-1 with TRBJ1-1, with D tentatively TRBD1 (6 bases). Sequencing used blood. The clonotype comes from a woman aged 25 to 39 with Graves' hyperthyroidism that later progressed to Graves' ophthalmopathy. The CDR3 nucleotides read TGTGCCAGCAGCCAAATCGGGGGCGCGGGGACTGAAGCTTTCTTT. Translated, it gives CASSQIGGAGTEAFF.